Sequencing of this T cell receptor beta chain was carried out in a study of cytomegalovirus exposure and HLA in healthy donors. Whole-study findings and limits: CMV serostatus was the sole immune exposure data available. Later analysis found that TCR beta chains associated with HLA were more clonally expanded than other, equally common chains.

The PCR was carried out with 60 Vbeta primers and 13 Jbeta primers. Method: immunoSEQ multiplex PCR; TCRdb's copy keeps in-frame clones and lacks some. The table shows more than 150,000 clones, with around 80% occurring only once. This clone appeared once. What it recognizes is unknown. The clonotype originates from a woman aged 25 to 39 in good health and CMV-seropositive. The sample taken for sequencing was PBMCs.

The CDR3 region is CASSQDHGTGDEQFF. As DNA, the CDR3 is TGCGCCAGCAGCCAAGATCACGGGACAGGGGATGAGCAGTTCTTC. The chain carries TRBV4-3 and TRBJ2-1; 10 bases align to TRBD1. The CDR3 is 15 residues long. Trimming took 0 bases from V and 8 from J; bases not matched to a gene: 4. Germline CDR1 is LGHNA and CDR2 is YSLEER.